The 20 T cell receptor beta chains listed next were all sequenced from one sample in a study of Ad26.COV2.S vaccination and SARS-CoV-2 variants. Using immunoSEQ multiplex PCR, the repertoire was profiled, and TCRdb retains in-frame clones only, with some absent. The sample consists of hundreds of thousands of clones, around 83% of them appearing once. As to treatment: some 20 received Ad26.COV2.S at low or high dose, single or two shots; 5 received placebo; per-sample allocation not given. All samples were drawn on day 63, counting from the first vaccine or placebo injection. Sequenced here: peripheral blood, sampled in a trial of Ad26.COV2.S vaccine versus placebo. These receptors were obtained from a person between 18 and 59 years old who received the Ad26.COV2.S COVID-19 vaccine or a placebo.

This chain uses TRBV10-2 with TRBJ2-3; no firm D call. The CDR3 totals 14 residues. Trimming took 2 bases from V and 5 from J, leaving 11 bases between them. The germline CDR1 and CDR2 sequences are WSHSY and SAAADI. CDR3 DNA sequence: TGCGCCAGCAGTGAGACCTCCGGCCGAGATACGCAGTATTTT. This translates into CASSETSGRDTQYF.

The gene calls are TRBV15 and TRBJ2-3, with 11 bases matching TRBD2. CDR3 length: 16 amino acids. Germline values: CDR1 LNHNV, CDR2 YYDKDF (reference sequence). With 1 base clipped from V and 4 bases from J, the junction kept 4 bases outside the gene matches. CDR3 sequence (DNA): TGTGCCACCAGCAGAGGGCTAGCGGGGGGTGCAGATACGCAGTATTTT. Protein product: CATSRGLAGGADTQYF.

The V gene is TRBV15, the J gene TRBJ1-1; D gene ambiguous. Germline CDR1 and CDR2: LNHNV and YYDKDF (reference sequence). The CDR3 spans 15 residues. Trimming removed 0 bases from V and 8 bases from J, with 16 bases in between. The CDR3 is CATSRDLDYLAEAFF. Here the CDR3 DNA reads TGTGCCACCAGCAGAGATTTAGACTATTTGGCCGAAGCTTTCTTT.

This chain joins TRBV7-6 and TRBJ2-3, with 11 bases lining up with TRBD2. This CDR3 is 15 amino acids long. CDR1 and CDR2 from the germline V gene are SGHVS and FNYEAQ. J gave up 5 bases and V 3 bases, and 4 bases lay outside the gene matches. The CDR3 sequence is CASSLVGLAGDTQYF. Here the CDR3 DNA reads TGTGCCAGCAGCTTGGTCGGACTAGCGGGAGATACGCAGTATTTT.

The chain recombines TRBV11-2 with TRBJ1-1; TRBD1 might be the D (5 bases). The germline gives CDR1 SGHAT, CDR2 FQNNGV. V lost 5 bases to trimming and J lost 11 bases, with 18 bases between them. CDR3 length: 13 amino acids. This chain's CDR3 is CASSPRQSRWAFF. The CDR3 DNA sequence: TGTGCCAGCAGCCCCAGACAGAGCCGGTGGGCTTTCTTT.

V gene TRBV6-2 or TRBV6-3 combines with J gene TRBJ2-7, with unresolved D. The CDR3 runs to 16 residues. V gave up 0 bases and J gave up 9 bases, with 21 bases separating them. CDR1 and CDR2 (germline): MNHEY, SVGEGT. CDR3 bases: TGTGCCAGCAGTTACTCTCTGGCGGAATACCTACGGAGGCAGTACTTC. Encoded protein: CASSYSLAEYLRRQYF.

This chain uses TRBV11-3 with TRBJ2-1; 8 bases map to TRBD2. The V gene end was trimmed by 4 bases and the J gene end by 0 bases; junction bases not matched to a gene: 5. CDR3 length: 16 amino acids. Germline CDR1 SGHNT, CDR2 YENEEA. This CDR3 reads CASSSGGGLSYNEQFF. The DNA for the CDR3 is TGTGCCAGCAGCTCAGGCGGGGGGCTCTCCTACAATGAGCAGTTCTTC.

The chain has TRBV5-1 and TRBJ2-3, with D tentatively TRBD1 (5 bases). The V end was cut by 0 bases, the J end by 2 bases, with 13 bases between. The CDR3 is 16 amino acids. The germline V gene encodes CDR1 SGHRS and CDR2 YFSETQ. The CDR3 is CASSLGQFRDTDTQYF. CDR3 DNA: TGCGCCAGCAGCTTGGGACAGTTCAGGGACACAGATACGCAGTATTTT.

The CDR3 coding sequence is TGCGCCAGCAGCCAAGACCTAGCGGGAGGGCCGCCTTACAATGAGCAGTTCTTC. This sequence encodes CASSQDLAGGPPYNEQFF. The genes are TRBV4-1 and TRBJ2-1, with 12 bases matching TRBD2. The CDR3 is 18 amino acids. V gave up 0 bases and J gave up 4 bases; unmatched junction bases: 7. Germline loops: CDR1 MGHRA, CDR2 YSYEKL.

The J gene is TRBJ1-1, the V gene TRBV9; maybe TRBD1 (6 bases). The CDR3 is 16 amino acids. Between the trimmed V and J ends, which lost 0 bases and 5 bases, there was a span of 17 bases. Germline V CDR1 and CDR2: SGDLS, YYNGEE. CDR3 sequence (DNA): TGTGCCAGCAGCGTAGACGCGGCTGGGGGGCGGACTGAAGCTTTCTTT. Its protein is CASSVDAAGGRTEAFF.

This clone appeared a single time. The V gene is TRBV11-2, the J gene TRBJ2-7; D uncertain. Trimming removed 2 bases from V and 3 bases from J, with 11 bases in between. This CDR3 region has 14 residues. The V gene's germline CDR1 is SGHAT and CDR2 FQNNGV. This chain's CDR3 is CASSLFGRYYEQYF. CDR3 nucleotides: TGTGCCAGCAGCTTATTCGGGCGGTACTACGAGCAGTACTTC.

V and J are TRBV5-5 and TRBJ1-1, with no clear D. CDR1 SGHKS and CDR2 YYEKEE come from the germline V gene (reference sequence). The CDR3 is 13 residues long. Trimming pared 4 bases from V and 5 bases from J, leaving 12 bases between. The CDR3 coding sequence is TGTGCCAGCAGCAGTTATGCGGGTACTGAAGCTTTCTTT. The encoded protein is CASSSYAGTEAFF.

The gene calls are TRBV5-1 and TRBJ2-3; D not certain. V shed 2 bases and J shed 1 base, with 11 bases lying between them. Germline-derived CDR1 and CDR2 are SGHRS and YFSETQ. CDR3 length: 15 residues. The CDR3 is CASSLVDIRTDTQYF. The DNA of the CDR3 is TGCGCCAGCAGCTTAGTCGATATCCGCACAGATACGCAGTATTTT.

V is TRBV30 and J is TRBJ2-2; TRBD1 might be the D (5 bases). The CDR3 runs to 13 residues. The germline V gene encodes CDR1 GTSNPN and CDR2 SVGIG (reference sequence). V was pared by 5 bases and J by 1 base, with 8 bases between. CDR3 region: CAWAGQNTGELFF. The CDR3 nucleotides read TGTGCCTGGGCTGGACAGAACACCGGGGAGCTGTTTTTT.

This clone was picked up one time. The chain joins TRBV27 to TRBJ1-5, with 7 bases aligning to TRBD1. This CDR3 region has 16 residues. Per germline, CDR1 MNHEY and CDR2 SMNVEV (reference sequence). The J segment lost 4 bases and the V segment lost 1 base, leaving 7 bases of the junction unmatched. CDR3 in DNA: TGTGCCAGCAGTTTATTTGGGCAGGGGGGAAATCAGCCCCAGCATTTT. Translated, it gives CASSLFGQGGNQPQHF.

The chain joins TRBV27 to TRBJ2-3, with 7 bases that match TRBD2. In germline, CDR1 is MNHEY, CDR2 SMNVEV (reference sequence). Germline trimming cut 3 bases from V and 4 bases from J; bases unmatched to any gene: 4. The CDR3 extends over 14 amino acids. Written as DNA, the CDR3 is TGTGCCAGCAGTTTTGCGGGAGTATCAGATACGCAGTATTTT. Translated: CASSFAGVSDTQYF.

J is TRBJ2-5 and V is TRBV30; weak D call: TRBD2 (5 bases). CDR1 GTSNPN and CDR2 SVGIG come from the germline V gene (reference sequence). Trimming shortened V by 4 bases and J by 5 bases, and 11 bases separated the two germline ends. The CDR3 runs to 12 residues. The chain's CDR3 is CAWILARETQYF. In DNA form, the CDR3 reads TGTGCCTGGATCCTAGCTAGGGAGACCCAGTACTTC.

The J gene is TRBJ1-1, the V gene TRBV5-1; 8 nucleotides agree with TRBD1. The germline CDR1 and CDR2 sequences are SGHRS and YFSETQ. V was pared by 0 bases and J by 0 bases, with 1 base of the junction left unmatched. This CDR3 comprises 15 residues. The CDR3 is CASSLGQGMNTEAFF. CDR3 nucleotide sequence: TGCGCCAGCAGCTTGGGACAGGGGATGAACACTGAAGCTTTCTTT. The entire variable domain, with the rest obtained from reference TRBV5-1 and TRBJ1-1, is as follows: KAGVTQTPRYLIKTRGQQVTLSCSPISGHRSVSWYQQTPGQGLQFLFEYFSETQRNKGNFPGRFSGRQFSNSRSEMNVSTLELGDSALYLCASSLGQGMNTEAFFGQGTRLTVV.

This clone was observed a single time. The chain is built from TRBV5-1 and TRBJ2-3; 14 bases agree with TRBD2. The CDR3 extends over 17 amino acids. Germline V CDR1 and CDR2: SGHRS, YFSETQ. Trimming removed 4 bases from V and 2 bases from J; junction bases left unmatched: 6. For the CDR3, the DNA is TGCGCCAGCAGCGATAGGACTAGCGGGAGGATCACAGATACGCAGTATTTT. This gives the protein CASSDRTSGRITDTQYF.

The gene calls are TRBV7-8 and TRBJ1-5, with D perhaps matching TRBD1 (5 bases). The V and J ends lost 5 bases and 3 bases respectively, with 14 bases between them. CDR3 length: 15 residues. CDR1 is SGHVS, CDR2 FQNEAQ, per germline. The CDR3: CASSPEGRINQPQHF. CDR3 sequence (DNA): TGTGCCAGCAGCCCTGAGGGGCGGATCAATCAGCCCCAGCATTTT.